The rows below give T cell receptor beta chains drawn from one sample of a study of molecular identifiers for immune sequencing clone quantification. TCRdb re-called the PCR reads through MiXCR, storing one row per CDR3 protein. This repertoire shows approximately 500,000 distinct CDR3 sequences, roughly 26% found once; its top ten account for 0.7% to 0.9%. The sequenced sample consisted of naive CD8+ T cells from blood, with Jurkat cell RNA spiked in. The receptors shown here come from a human donor in good health. Some libraries in this study had Jurkat cell RNA spiked in. CDR3s include the opening cysteine and the closing phenylalanine or tryptophan. A D gene is named only where the DNA matches it firmly. Clone size, where shown, is once, few, many, or a class for clones that have expanded.

.	TRBV7-9	13	many	TRBJ2-7	TGTGCCAGCAGCCCGCAAATAACTGCTGAGCAGTACTTC	CASSPQITAEQYF
.	TRBV5-1	14	few	TRBJ2-7	TGCGCCAGCAGCTTGGCCCGGCGGACCTACGAGCAGTACTTC	CASSLARRTYEQYF
.	TRBV19	13	.	TRBJ1-1	TGTGCCAGTAGTATGGGACTGAACACTGAAGCTTTCTTT	CASSMGLNTEAFF
.	TRBV15	13	few	TRBJ2-7	TGTGCCACCAGCAGAGTCGGCCAGGTCGAGCAGTACTTC	CATSRVGQVEQYF
TRBD2	TRBV30	13	.	TRBJ2-7	TGTGCCTGGAGTGGGGCGGGGGGCAACGAGCAGTACTTC	CAWSGAGGNEQYF
.	TRBV15	13	.	TRBJ1-1	TGTGCCACCAGCAGAGAGGATGACACTGAAGCTTTCTTT	CATSREDDTEAFF
.	TRBV5-6	17	many	TRBJ1-3	TGTGCCAGCAGCCCGGGGGCAGGCAATTGGCGTCTAAACACCATATATTTT	CASSPGAGNWRLNTIYF
.	TRBV29-1	10	.	TRBJ1-2	TGCAGCGTTCAGGGTGACGGCTACACCTTC	CSVQGDGYTF
.	TRBV7-9	13	.	TRBJ2-2	TGTGCCAGCAGCCCAGGGGATACCGGGGAGCTGTTTTTT	CASSPGDTGELFF
TRBD1	TRBV13	15	.	TRBJ2-1	TGTGCCAGCAGCTTAGGCACAGGGGGCATGAATGAGCAGTTCTTC	CASSLGTGGMNEQFF